This TCR beta chain was obtained from a study of T cells in Graves' hyperthyroidism and ophthalmopathy. Uncontrolled infection, other autoimmune disease, pregnancy or lactation barred patients from enrollment. This CDR3 is built from 15 residues. Trimming removed 4 bases at V and 6 bases at J, with 17 bases between. Germline V gene sequence: CDR1 SGHTS, CDR2 YDEGEE. What was amplified from RNA transcripts were TCR beta CDR3 regions. The HTBI primer set served for first-round RT-PCR of the TCR CDR3. TCRdb independently ran MiXCR on the multiplex PCR reads; one entry per CDR3 protein. The sample has some 500,000 distinct CDR3 sequences, around an eighth seen once. This clonotype has a handful of counts.

Material for sequencing was blood. The origin of this receptor is a woman aged 18-35 years with Graves' hyperthyroidism. V gene TRBV5-8 combines with J gene TRBJ2-1; the D is unclear. The CDR3 region is CASSPEGNPFNEQFF. The DNA of the CDR3 is TGTGCCAGCAGCCCGGAAGGGAACCCCTTCAATGAGCAGTTCTTC.